This TCR beta chain was identified during a study of OX40 agonist ivuxolimab in advanced cancers. Study as a whole: Three dose-escalation patients had partial responses: one with hepatocellular carcinoma and two with cutaneous melanoma. Study-level results: Dose levels from 0.1 to 3.0 mg/kg saw CD4+ and CD8+ blood T cells expand clonally by week 6. Relative to CD4+ cells, CD8+ T cells on average had more expanded clones.

TCRdb's table, derived via immunoSEQ multiplex PCR, lists solely in-frame clones and lacks some. Among 55,000 to 65,000 clones listed, around 85% were seen once. Patients with a history of autoimmune disease or on systemic immunosuppression were excluded. Concerning this clone: Its matching antigen is unknown.

The CDR3 totals 13 residues. Trimming stripped 5 bases from V and 6 bases from J, with 11 bases between. CDR1 and CDR2 (germline): SEHNR, FQNEAQ (reference sequence). V is TRBV7-9 and J is TRBJ2-1, with D perhaps assigned TRBD1 or TRBD2 (5 bases each). The receptor comes from an adult with an advanced solid tumor such as melanoma, head and neck, liver or kidney cancer. Sequenced here: CD4+ or CD8+ T cells sorted from blood, sampled in a trial of the OX40 agonist ivuxolimab. The CDR3 protein is CASSPGPPNEQFF. Written as DNA, the CDR3 is TGTGCCAGCAGCCCGGGGCCTCCCAATGAGCAGTTCTTC. The whole variable domain, filled in from reference TRBV7-9 and TRBJ2-1, reads DTGVSQNPRHKITKRGQNVTFRCDPISEHNRLYWYRQTLGQGPEFLTYFQNEAQLEKSRLLSDRFSAERPKGSFSTLEIQRTEQGDSAMYLCASSPGPPNEQFFGPGTRLTVL.